Below are 18 T cell receptor beta chains sequenced from a single sample in a study of T cells after posttransplantation cyclophosphamide. Busulfan-fludarabine conditioning, marrow transplant, and cyclophosphamide on days +3 and +4 were administered. Sequencing used immunoSEQ multiplex PCR; TCRdb keeps in-frame clones, though not all of them. Recorded here are 24,000 or so clones, none singletons. The sequencing here drew on PBMCs, taken after allogeneic stem cell transplant with posttransplant cyclophosphamide. The receptors originated from a male patient between 18 and 35 years old who received an allogeneic stem cell transplant from a related donor, was CMV-positive, and had no GVHD. Some T cells may possibly be graft donor cells.

The table lists this clone with many counts. This chain connects TRBV5-1 to TRBJ2-7; TRBD1 aligns across 7 bases. V lost 2 bases, J lost 5 bases, and 7 bases stayed unmatched. The CDR3 length is 14 residues. From germline, CDR1 is SGHRS and CDR2 YFSETQ. Here the CDR3 reads CASSFLGQRNEQYF. In DNA, the CDR3 is TGCGCCAGCAGCTTCTTGGGACAGCGGAACGAGCAGTACTTC.

The gene calls are TRBV30 and TRBJ1-3; D is uncertain. The J call is in doubt because the DNA end fits TRBJ2-2 better. Germline loops: CDR1 GTSNPN, CDR2 SVGIG (reference sequence). This CDR3 is 12 amino acids long. The DNA of the CDR3 is TGTGCCTGGGACCTGGGGTCCGGGGAGCTGTTTTTT. Translating gives CAWDLGSGELFF.

This clone showed up many times. The chain links TRBV2 to TRBJ2-1, with 7 bases lining up with TRBD2. Losses at the gene ends were 7 bases for V and 2 bases for J; bases not matched to a gene: 8. This CDR3 spans 15 amino acids. CDR1 and CDR2 (germline): SNHLY, FYNNEI. CDR3 bases: TGTGCCAGCACCCCGGGACTAACCCCCTACAATGAGCAGTTCTTC. Translation: CASTPGLTPYNEQFF. Full variable domain (missing parts from reference TRBV2 and TRBJ2-1): EPEVTQTPSHQVTQMGQEVILRCVPISNHLYFYWYRQILGQKVEFLVSFYNNEISEKSEIFDDQFSVERPDGSNFTLKIRSTKLEDSAMYFCASTPGLTPYNEQFFGPGTRLTVL.

This clone has ten or more counts. The gene calls are TRBV2 and TRBJ1-5; D not resolved. CDR1 is SNHLY, CDR2 FYNNEI, per germline. The CDR3 runs to 15 residues. V lost 0 bases to trimming and J lost 1 base, with 7 bases between them. CDR3 in DNA: TGTGCCAGCAGTGAAGCAGGCGGGAGCAATCAGCCCCAGCATTTT. Amino acids: CASSEAGGSNQPQHF. Full variable domain (missing parts from reference TRBV2 and TRBJ1-5): EPEVTQTPSHQVTQMGQEVILRCVPISNHLYFYWYRQILGQKVEFLVSFYNNEISEKSEIFDDQFSVERPDGSNFTLKIRSTKLEDSAMYFCASSEAGGSNQPQHFGDGTRLSIL.

This clone was recorded at least ten times. The gene calls are TRBV25-1 and TRBJ1-1, with TRBD1 as a possible D gene (6 bases). Germline V gene lookup returns CDR1 MGHDK and CDR2 SYGVNS. V gave up 1 base and J gave up 10 bases, with 13 bases separating them. The CDR3 covers 13 residues. The chain's CDR3 is CASSEFRTGTAFF. CDR3 sequence (DNA): TGTGCCAGCAGTGAATTTCGAACAGGGACAGCTTTCTTT.

The sample holds many counts of this clone. This chain links TRBV18 with TRBJ2-3; the D is unclear. This CDR3 comprises 13 residues. Germline CDR1 reads KGHSH; CDR2 reads LQKENI. Between the trimmed V and J ends, which lost 4 bases and 6 bases, there was a span of 11 bases. CDR3 sequence: CASSLMRADTQYF. For the CDR3, the DNA is TGTGCCAGCTCACTCATGAGAGCTGATACGCAGTATTTT.

This clone occurred many times. The chain carries TRBV7-6 and TRBJ1-5, with TRBD1 identical over 9 bases. Germline V gene data show CDR1 as SGHVS and CDR2 as FNYEAQ. V was pared by 5 bases and J by 9 bases, with 5 bases of the junction left unmatched. The CDR3 runs to 13 residues. The CDR3 protein is CASSEDRGSPQHF. The CDR3, as DNA: TGTGCCAGCAGCGAGGACAGGGGATCGCCCCAGCATTTT.

Many counts were recorded for this clone. The V call is TRBV4-1, the J call TRBJ2-7; no firm D call. The V end was cut by 0 bases, the J end by 2 bases, with 11 bases between. This CDR3 comprises 15 residues. CDR1 and CDR2 (germline): MGHRA, YSYEKL. The CDR3 DNA reads as TGCGCCAGCAGCCAAGAACCCAGGTCGACCTACGAGCAGTACTTC. Translation gives CASSQEPRSTYEQYF.

This clone has at least ten counts. The V and J genes are TRBV5-1 and TRBJ1-4; the D gene is possibly TRBD1 (5 bases). This CDR3 comprises 14 residues. Trimming removed 4 bases from V and 4 bases from J, with 11 bases in between. Germline CDR1 and CDR2: SGHRS and YFSETQ. The CDR3 here is CASSIRGLNEKLFF. The CDR3 DNA follows: TGCGCCAGCAGCATAAGGGGTCTTAATGAAAAACTGTTTTTT.

This clone has at least ten counts. This chain joins TRBV19 and TRBJ2-7; weak D call: TRBD1 (6 bases). Trimming shortened V by 6 bases and J by 2 bases, and 14 bases separated the two germline ends. This CDR3 is built from 14 residues. The germline V gene has CDR1 LNHDA and CDR2 SQIVND (reference sequence). CDR3 protein: CASRLTGQAYEQYF. DNA for the CDR3: TGTGCCAGTAGACTGACGGGACAAGCCTACGAGCAGTACTTC.

The genes are TRBV15 and TRBJ2-5; maybe TRBD1 (5 bases). Trimming left V 1 base short and J 2 bases short, with 8 bases between. Germline CDR1 reads LNHNV; CDR2 reads YYDKDF (reference sequence). The length of the CDR3 is 14 residues. The CDR3, as DNA: TGTGCCACCAGCAGAGGGAGACAGCAAGAGACCCAGTACTTC. This codes for CATSRGRQQETQYF. The full variable domain, in which reference TRBV15 and TRBJ2-5 provide the parts outside the CDR3, is DAMVIQNPRYQVTQFGKPVTLSCSQTLNHNVMYWYQQKSSQAPKLLFHYYDKDFNNEADTPDNFQSRRPNTSFCFLDIRSPGLGDTAMYLCATSRGRQQETQYFGPGTRLLVL.

This clone was counted many times. J is TRBJ2-3 and V is TRBV10-3, with TRBD2 matching 13 bases. The length of the CDR3 is 16 residues. Germline V gives CDR1 ENHRY, CDR2 SYGVKD. The V gene end was trimmed by 6 bases and the J gene end by 0 bases; junction bases not matched to a gene: 3. For the CDR3, the DNA is TGTGCCATCAGACGGACTAGCGGGGGTAGCACAGATACGCAGTATTTT. Encoded protein: CAIRRTSGGSTDTQYF.

Many counts were recorded for this clone. The chain is built from TRBV6-4 and TRBJ2-7; 11 bases map to TRBD2. The length of the CDR3 is 16 residues. Looked up from germline, CDR1 is MRHNA and CDR2 is SNTAGT. The junction had 9 bases not matched to a gene; V was cut back by 5 bases and J by 3 bases. CDR3 loop: CASSPLSGRAVYEQYF. CDR3 nucleotides: TGTGCCAGCAGTCCCCTTAGCGGGAGGGCGGTCTACGAGCAGTACTTC.

This clone was observed at least ten times. The chain employs TRBV27 and TRBJ1-5, with TRBD1 matching over 7 bases. The junction had 10 bases not matched to a gene; V was cut back by 4 bases and J by 1 base. Germline values: CDR1 MNHEY, CDR2 SMNVEV (reference sequence). This CDR3 comprises 17 residues. CDR3 DNA sequence: TGTGCCAGCAGTTCCCGGACAGGTCCCCTAAGCAATCAGCCCCAGCATTTT. This gives the protein CASSSRTGPLSNQPQHF.

Many counts were recorded for this clone. V is TRBV28 and J is TRBJ1-4; 8 bases agree with TRBD1. The V gene's germline CDR1 is MDHEN and CDR2 SYDVKM. CDR3 length: 15 amino acids. V was pared by 5 bases and J by 8 bases, with 10 bases of the junction left unmatched. CDR3 sequence reads: CASSTPGGLGEKLFF. CDR3 coding DNA: TGTGCCAGCAGTACTCCAGGGGGCTTGGGGGAAAAACTGTTTTTT.

This clone was recorded many times. The J gene is TRBJ1-6, the V gene TRBV9, with TRBD1 as a possible D gene (5 bases). Germline CDR1 reads SGDLS; CDR2 reads YYNGEE. The CDR3 length is 14 residues. V lost 0 bases and J 7 bases, leaving 8 bases between the germline ends. CDR3 in amino acids: CASSVVGGNSPLHF. The CDR3 bases are TGTGCCAGCAGCGTAGTTGGGGGGAATTCACCCCTCCACTTT.

In its sample, this clone was seen many times. The J gene is TRBJ2-1, the V gene TRBV6-4; D is unresolved. Trimming shortened V by 4 bases and J by 0 bases, and 10 bases separated the two germline ends. Germline values: CDR1 MRHNA, CDR2 SNTAGT. The CDR3 has 15 residues. CDR3 coding DNA: TGTGCCAGCAGTGTGCAGGAAAGCTCCTACAATGAGCAGTTCTTC. Translation gives CASSVQESSYNEQFF.

This clone was detected many times. In DNA, the CDR3 is TGTGCCAGCAGTCTAGGGTGGGGGGCGAACACCGGGGAGCTGTTTTTT. It specifies CASSLGWGANTGELFF. The chain couples TRBV7-9 to TRBJ2-2, with D perhaps matching TRBD2 (6 bases). With 6 bases removed from V and 0 bases from J, the gap between germline ends came to 14 bases. The CDR3 is made up of 16 amino acids. The germline gives CDR1 SEHNR, CDR2 FQNEAQ (reference sequence).